Included here is one T cell receptor beta chain sequence, with context. Its antigen remains unknown. These data belong to a study of shared clonotypes between healthy human individuals. Across the study: Three plates were used per donor for CD4 naive, three for CD4 memory, two for CD8 naive and one for CD8 memory.

This CDR3 is 18 amino acids long. After removal of 6 bases from V and 10 bases from J, the junction contained 19 bases not matched to a gene. Germline CDR1 MNHEY, CDR2 SMNVEV (reference sequence). Study observations and caveats: Clonotype sharing among donors likely depends on sequencing depth. Non-shared clonotypes displayed generation probabilities falling below those of clonotypes present in all four donors.

Naive CD8 populations comprised CD45RO-negative cells positively selected for CCR7, excluding terminally differentiated effector memory CD45RA+ cells. Several immunoSEQ plates received, in even portions, the genomic DNA of each subset. This table comes from immunoSEQ multiplex PCR, and its TCRdb copy is limited to in-frame clones, with some not included. Of about 2 million clones in the sample, approximately 95% were seen once. The material sequenced was naive CD8+ T cells sorted from blood. The genes are TRBV27 and TRBJ1-6; 9 bases map to TRBD1. The source of this sequence is a man aged 18 to 30 in good health. CDR3 region: CASRLTLFRDRAGSPLHF. The CDR3 nucleotides read TGTGCCAGCAGACTTACCTTATTTCGGGACAGGGCTGGATCACCCCTCCACTTT.